These T cell receptor beta chains were read from a single sample in a study of blood T cell repertoires in COVID-19. The assay was immunoSEQ multiplex PCR, and TCRdb's table has in-frame clones only and misses some. This table has about 76,000 clones, 75% to 85% appearing once. Sequencing was done on a sample of peripheral blood. Receptor source: a human donor in a cohort sampled during active COVID-19. The CDR3 runs from the conserved cysteine through the conserved F or W. A D gene is named only where the DNA matches it firmly. Size is omitted from some rows. Given values are once, few, many or a class for expanded clones.

V gene	D gene	J gene	clone size	CDR3 DNA	CDR3 protein
TRBV12-3/TRBV12-4	-	TRBJ2-7	-	TGTGCCAGCAGTACAGGGCCCACCTACGAGCAGTACTTC	CASSTGPTYEQYF
TRBV5-1	-	TRBJ2-7	-	TGCGCCAGCAGCCCCAACATCGACTACGAGCAGTACTTC	CASSPNIDYEQYF
TRBV6-6	-	TRBJ2-7	once	TGTGCCAGCACCATTGGACTCTCCTACGAGCAGTACTTC	CASTIGLSYEQYF
TRBV27	TRBD1	TRBJ1-3	once	TGTGCCAGCAGTTTAACCGGGACAGGGGCTGGAAACACCATATATTTT	CASSLTGTGAGNTIYF
TRBV6-2/TRBV6-3	TRBD1	TRBJ2-2	-	TGTGCCAGCAGTTCCTGGACAGGCACCGGGGAGCTGTTTTTT	CASSSWTGTGELFF
TRBV7-9	TRBD2	TRBJ2-2	-	TGTGCCAGCAGCTTAAGTTATATGGCTAGCGGGAGTACCGGGGAGCTGTTTTTT	CASSLSYMASGSTGELFF
TRBV7-2	TRBD1	TRBJ1-2	-	TGTGCCAGCAGCTTATGGGCAGGGGGCACCTATGGCTACACCTTC	CASSLWAGGTYGYTF
TRBV4-1	TRBD1	TRBJ2-5	-	TGCGCCAGCAGCCAAGACCCCGGACAGGCTGGATGGGGGACCCAGTACTTC	CASSQDPGQAGWGTQYF
TRBV27	-	TRBJ1-4	-	TGTGCCAGCAGTACACAGGGTAGAATACTGTTTTTT	CASSTQGRILFF
TRBV7-9	-	TRBJ1-1	-	TGTGCCAGCAGCTCTGACAGCTTGTTGTCTTTCTTT	CASSSDSLLSFF